This T cell receptor (beta chain) stems from a study of Graves' ophthalmopathy and Graves' hyperthyroidism. The V gene end was trimmed by 0 bases and the J gene end by 3 bases; junction bases not matched to a gene: 9. This CDR3 is 17 amino acids long. Germline loops: CDR1 SQVTM, CDR2 ANQGSEA. Orbital computed tomography, together with clinical symptoms, serum thyroxine, TRAb and thyroid ultrasound, was used for diagnosis. Study outcomes and limitations: Sensitivity reached roughly 90% and specificity approximately 81% for a 13-signature model separating ophthalmopathy from stable hyperthyroidism. Detected in blood as well were most expanded thyroid clonotypes with frequency above 0.001.

Comments on this clonotype: Its matching antigen is unknown.

RNA served as the template for amplifying TCR beta CDR3 regions. After a first-round RT-PCR with HTBI primers, a second-round multiplex PCR was run. A single record per CDR3 protein comes from TCRdb applying MiXCR to the multiplex PCR reads. The sample has about 1.2 million distinct CDR3 sequences; approximately 35% are singletons. Sequenced material: peripheral blood or thyroid tissue (not recorded which). This clonotype was obtained from an adult man with Graves' hyperthyroidism. V is TRBV29-1 and J is TRBJ2-7; 12 nucleotides agree with TRBD2. CDR3 bases: TGCAGCGTTGAAGATCGGGGAACGACTAGCGGGAGCTACGAGCAGTACTTC. Translation gives CSVEDRGTTSGSYEQYF.